The 7 T cell receptor beta chains below come from one sample, sequenced in a study of Ad26.COV2.S vaccination and SARS-CoV-2 variants. Libraries were prepared by immunoSEQ multiplex PCR; TCRdb keeps only in-frame clonotypes and omits some of them. The table records hundreds of thousands of clones, around 90% of them present only once. The treatment was: approximately 18 received Ad26.COV2.S at low or high dose, single or two shots; a few received placebo; per-sample allocation not given. Collection of samples fell on day 63 after the first vaccine or placebo injection. The sequenced sample was peripheral blood, obtained in a trial of Ad26.COV2.S vaccine versus placebo. These receptors originate from a person aged 18-65 years who received the Ad26.COV2.S COVID-19 vaccine or a placebo.

The chain carries TRBV14 and TRBJ1-1; no clear D gene. Trimming shortened V by 1 base and J by 2 bases, and 20 bases separated the two germline ends. From germline, CDR1 is SGHDN and CDR2 FVKESK. The CDR3 is 18 residues long. The CDR3 DNA is TGTGCCAGCAGCCAAGCGAAGAATAGCCCCGGGTTTAACACTGAAGCTTTCTTT. This encodes CASSQAKNSPGFNTEAFF. Based on the CDR3 plus reference TRBV14 and TRBJ1-1, the full variable domain is EAGVTQFPSHSVIEKGQTVTLRCDPISGHDNLYWYRRVMGKEIKFLLHFVKESKQDESGMPNNRFLAERTGGTYSTLKVQPAELEDSGVYFCASSQAKNSPGFNTEAFFGQGTRLTVV.

V gene TRBV7-2 combines with J gene TRBJ1-6, with 9 nucleotides matching TRBD1. Germline assignment: CDR1 SGHTA and CDR2 FQGNSA. After removal of 2 bases from V and 7 bases from J, the junction contained 9 bases not matched to a gene. The CDR3 is 17 residues long. CDR3 sequence: CASSLPRQGDTNSPLHF. As DNA, the CDR3 is TGTGCCAGCAGCTTACCTAGACAGGGGGATACGAATTCACCCCTCCACTTT.

This clone turned up a few times. The chain is built from TRBV18 and TRBJ1-1, with D tentatively TRBD1 (6 bases). CDR1 is KGHSH and CDR2 is LQKENI in the germline V gene. The CDR3 spans 14 residues. Trimming stripped 5 bases from V and 3 bases from J, with 13 bases between. In DNA, the CDR3 is TGTGCCAGCTCAATCCGGGACATCTACACTGAAGCTTTCTTT. Translated, it gives CASSIRDIYTEAFF.

The rearrangement uses TRBV30 and TRBJ2-1; D gene uncertain. Germline V lookup: CDR1 GTSNPN, CDR2 SVGIG (reference sequence). Trimming removed 0 bases from V and 0 bases from J, with 9 bases in between. The CDR3 loop spans 15 amino acids. The chain's CDR3 is CAWSVKVSSYNEQFF. The CDR3 nucleotides are TGTGCCTGGAGTGTAAAGGTTAGCTCCTACAATGAGCAGTTCTTC.

About this clone: Other nucleotide sequences in the sample specify the same CDR3. This sequence joins TRBV7-2 and TRBJ1-1; no clear D. Germline CDR1 SGHTA, CDR2 FQGNSA. CDR3 length equals 14 residues. V dropped 4 bases and J dropped 1 base, with 10 bases sitting between them. The CDR3 nucleotides read TGTGCCAGCAGCTCTAGAGGAGGGAACACTGAAGCTTTCTTT. Translation gives CASSSRGGNTEAFF.

The chain is built from TRBV27 and TRBJ1-1, with a possible D match to TRBD1 (5 bases). The CDR3 covers 16 residues. Trimming removed 0 bases at V and 3 bases at J, with 14 bases between. CDR1 and CDR2 (germline): MNHEY, SMNVEV (reference sequence). This chain's CDR3 is CASSLSPDSSYTEAFF. The CDR3 region has the DNA TGTGCCAGCAGTTTATCCCCCGACAGTTCCTACACTGAAGCTTTCTTT.

The chain is built from TRBV5-4 and TRBJ2-3, with D uncertain. CDR1 and CDR2 from the germline V gene are SGHNT and YYREEE (reference sequence). Trimming shortened V by 1 base and J by 1 base, and 7 bases separated the two germline ends. The CDR3 contains 14 residues. CDR3 in DNA: TGTGCCAGCAGCTTGCTCGGTGGCACAGATACGCAGTATTTT. This translates into CASSLLGGTDTQYF.